Listed here are 27 T cell receptor beta chains from one sample, sequenced in a study of neoadjuvant anti-PD-1 for oral cavity cancer. The assay was immunoSEQ multiplex PCR, and TCRdb's table has in-frame clones only and misses some. The data hold tens of thousands of clones, with 70% to 90% observed a single time. Time point in this sample: after neoadjuvant nivolumab, at surgical resection. Here the sequenced sample was PBMCs, taken after nivolumab (anti-PD-1) treatment. These receptors came from a person between 40 and 85 years old with oral cavity squamous cell carcinoma.

The rearrangement uses TRBV18 and TRBJ1-2; 7 positions match TRBD1. Germline CDR1 is KGHSH and CDR2 is LQKENI. V dropped 2 bases and J dropped 0; count of bases not matched to a gene: 9. There are 17 residues in the CDR3. The chain's CDR3 is CASSPSPGGNSNYGYTF. The CDR3 coding sequence is TGTGCCAGCTCACCAAGTCCAGGGGGGAACTCTAACTATGGCTACACCTTC.

This clone has a handful of counts. For the CDR3, the DNA is TGCAGCGTTGAAGGTTTTGGGACTATATACAATGAGCAGTTCTTC. Translation gives CSVEGFGTIYNEQFF. The V gene is TRBV29-1, the J gene TRBJ2-1; 7 positions agree with TRBD2. CDR3 length: 15 residues. The V gene's germline CDR1 is SQVTM and CDR2 ANQGSEA. Trimming took 1 base from V and 4 from J; bases not matched to a gene: 7.

The chain employs TRBV20-1 and TRBJ1-1, with D unclear. The CDR3 sequence is 11 residues long. The germline V and J ends were trimmed by 1 base and 8 bases, with 8 bases remaining between them. The germline V gene has CDR1 DFQATT and CDR2 SNEGSKA (reference sequence). The CDR3 sequence is CSARVLTEAFF. The DNA of the CDR3 is TGCAGTGCTAGAGTTCTGACCGAAGCTTTCTTT.

V usage is TRBV10-2 and J usage is TRBJ1-1; TRBD1 matches 9 bases. J gave up 6 bases and V 6 bases, and 14 bases lay outside the gene matches. This CDR3 contains 16 residues. Per the germline V gene, CDR1 is WSHSY and CDR2 is SAAADI. The CDR3 region is CASRAFGTGMEAEAFF. CDR3 in DNA: TGCGCCAGCAGAGCTTTCGGGACAGGGATGGAGGCTGAAGCTTTCTTT.

This chain joins TRBV30 and TRBJ2-5, with 10 positions matching TRBD2. V lost 6 bases to trimming and J lost 6 bases; unmatched junction nucleotides: 10. The germline V gene has CDR1 GTSNPN and CDR2 SVGIG (reference sequence). The CDR3 sequence is 14 residues long. The DNA for the CDR3 is TGTGCCTGCGGGGGCGCTAGCGGGGGTAAGACCCAGTACTTC. Protein product: CACGGASGGKTQYF.

This clone was seen just once. The CDR3: CASREYRGNTIYF. The CDR3 DNA follows: TGTGCCAGCAGGGAATACAGAGGAAACACCATATATTTT. The chain couples TRBV2 to TRBJ1-3, with D unclear. The CDR3 has 13 amino acids. V lost 6 bases and J lost 4, with 10 bases in between. The germline V gene encodes CDR1 SNHLY and CDR2 FYNNEI.

This clone appeared once. The chain is built from TRBV30 and TRBJ2-1; TRBD1 or TRBD2 may be the D gene (6 bases each). This CDR3 comprises 13 residues. Trimming took off 4 bases at V and 5 bases at J, with 12 bases between the two ends. Germline assignment: CDR1 GTSNPN and CDR2 SVGIG (reference sequence). Here the CDR3 DNA reads TGTGCCTGGAACCGGGGGCTTAACAATGAGCAGTTCTTC. Its translation: CAWNRGLNNEQFF.

This clone was seen just once. This chain joins TRBV7-9 and TRBJ1-4; maybe TRBD1 (6 bases). Germline CDR1 SEHNR, CDR2 FQNEAQ (reference sequence). Trimming shortened V by 5 bases and J by 7 bases, and 17 bases separated the two germline ends. The CDR3 contains 15 residues. The CDR3 spells CASSPLDSWGEKLFF. The DNA of the CDR3 is TGTGCCAGCAGCCCCCTGGACAGTTGGGGTGAAAAACTGTTTTTT.

This chain joins TRBV7-8 and TRBJ2-1; D gene uncertain. Germline V gene data show CDR1 as SGHVS and CDR2 as FQNEAQ. CDR3 length equals 17 residues. V lost 7 bases and J lost 0, with 19 bases in between. The CDR3 is CASTPPFRLSSYNEQFF. The CDR3 region has the DNA TGTGCCAGCACCCCGCCCTTCAGGCTCAGCTCCTACAATGAGCAGTTCTTC.

The chain has TRBV5-6 and TRBJ2-7; possibly TRBD2 for D (5 bases). The V gene lost 4 bases and the J gene lost 6 bases, with 14 bases spanning the gap. Germline assignment: CDR1 SGHDT and CDR2 YYEEEE. This CDR3 contains 13 residues. Written as DNA, the CDR3 is TGTGCCAGCAGCCCGGGCCCTGGGAGCGAGCAGTACTTC. It yields the protein CASSPGPGSEQYF. The full variable domain, its missing parts supplied by reference TRBV5-6 and TRBJ2-7, is DAGVTQSPTHLIKTRGQQVTLRCSPKSGHDTVSWYQQALGQGPQFIFQYYEEEERQRGNFPDRFSGHQFPNYSSELNVNALLLGDSALYLCASSPGPGSEQYFGPGTRLTVT.

CDR3 coding DNA: TGCGCCAGCAGTGAGCAGGCTGAGGGGGGCTACACCTTC. This gives the protein CASSEQAEGGYTF. The chain links TRBV10-1 to TRBJ1-2; possibly TRBD1 for D (5 bases). Trimming pared 2 bases from V and 8 bases from J, leaving 12 bases between. The CDR3 contains 13 residues. The V gene's germline CDR1 is WNHNN and CDR2 SYGVQD (reference sequence).

The V and J genes are TRBV4-1 and TRBJ2-7; 12 bases map to TRBD2. Germline lookup yields CDR1 MGHRA and CDR2 YSYEKL. This CDR3 region has 14 residues. Losses at the gene ends were 6 bases for V and 6 bases for J; bases not matched to a gene: 6. For the CDR3, the DNA is TGCGCCAGCAGTCGACTAGCGGGAGCGGGCGAGCAGTACTTC. Translated: CASSRLAGAGEQYF.

J is TRBJ1-1 and V is TRBV19; D ambiguous. V lost 5 bases and J 1 base, leaving 8 bases between the germline ends. The germline gives CDR1 LNHDA, CDR2 SQIVND (reference sequence). The CDR3 covers 13 residues. Here the CDR3 DNA reads TGTGCCAGTAGTCGGCAGGAGAACACTGAAGCTTTCTTT. Protein: CASSRQENTEAFF.

The rearrangement joins TRBV5-1 to TRBJ2-1; TRBD1 might be the D (5 bases). The CDR3 is made up of 18 amino acids. V was trimmed by 1 base and J by 5 bases, leaving 22 bases between them. Per the germline V gene, CDR1 is SGHRS and CDR2 is YFSETQ. The CDR3 DNA reads as TGCGCCAGCAGCTTGATTCAGGGCAGAGAGATTATTGACAATGAGCAGTTCTTC. Translation: CASSLIQGREIIDNEQFF.

The chain uses TRBV29-1 and TRBJ2-2, with D perhaps TRBD1 (6 bases). The CDR3 has 13 residues. Germline V gene data show CDR1 as SQVTM and CDR2 as ANQGSEA. V gave up 4 bases and J gave up 0 bases, with 6 bases separating them. CDR3 region: CSVGTANTGELFF. CDR3 bases: TGCAGCGTTGGGACAGCGAACACCGGGGAGCTGTTTTTT.

The count of this clone is one. The CDR3 reads CATSRGGLAIYNEQFF. CDR3 bases: TGTGCCACCAGCCGAGGGGGACTAGCGATTTACAATGAGCAGTTCTTC. The chain links TRBV15 to TRBJ2-1; 10 bases fit TRBD2. This CDR3 is built from 16 residues. Germline values: CDR1 LNHNV, CDR2 YYDKDF (reference sequence). The V segment lost 5 bases and the J segment 4 bases; nucleotides outside the gene matches: 8. The variable domain in full, with the rest retrieved from reference TRBV15 and TRBJ2-1, is DAMVIQNPRYQVTQFGKPVTLSCSQTLNHNVMYWYQQKSSQAPKLLFHYYDKDFNNEADTPDNFQSRRPNTSFCFLDIRSPGLGDTAMYLCATSRGGLAIYNEQFFGPGTRLTVL.

V and J are TRBV29-1 and TRBJ2-7; no clear D gene. Trimming took 0 bases from V and 2 from J, leaving 8 bases between them. The CDR3 totals 13 residues. In germline, CDR1 is SQVTM, CDR2 ANQGSEA. The CDR3 nucleotides read TGCAGCGTTGAAGAGGTCAGTACCTACGAGCAGTACTTC. Residues: CSVEEVSTYEQYF.

This chain uses TRBV5-5 with TRBJ2-7; 9 bases are shared with TRBD2. The CDR3 runs 14 residues. V lost 2 bases to trimming and J lost 1 base; unmatched junction nucleotides: 1. Germline V lookup: CDR1 SGHKS, CDR2 YYEKEE (reference sequence). CDR3 sequence reads: CASSLTSGSYEQYF. The DNA of the CDR3 is TGTGCCAGCAGCTTAACTAGCGGGTCCTACGAGCAGTACTTC. The full variable domain, its missing parts supplied by reference TRBV5-5 and TRBJ2-7, is DAGVTQSPTHLIKTRGQQVTLRCSPISGHKSVSWYQQVLGQGPQFIFQYYEKEERGRGNFPDRFSARQFPNYSSELNVNALLLGDSALYLCASSLTSGSYEQYFGPGTRLTVT.

The chain links TRBV5-1 to TRBJ2-3; TRBD2 aligns across 9 bases. Germline CDR1 SGHRS, CDR2 YFSETQ. CDR3 length: 16 residues. Germline trimming cut 9 bases from V and 5 bases from J; bases unmatched to any gene: 16. CDR3 in amino acids: CATSSSGTSKLDTQYF. The CDR3 region has the DNA TGCGCCACCTCTTCTAGCGGGACTTCCAAACTAGATACGCAGTATTTT. The whole variable domain, filled in from reference TRBV5-1 and TRBJ2-3, reads KAGVTQTPRYLIKTRGQQVTLSCSPISGHRSVSWYQQTPGQGLQFLFEYFSETQRNKGNFPGRFSGRQFSNSRSEMNVSTLELGDSALYLCATSSSGTSKLDTQYFGPGTRLTVL.

CDR3 coding DNA: TGTGCCAGCAGCCCCCAGCGCCCAGTGAACACTGAAGCTTTCTTT. Residues: CASSPQRPVNTEAFF. The gene calls are TRBV16 and TRBJ1-1; no clear D gene. Per the germline V gene, CDR1 is KGHSY and CDR2 is FQNENV. The CDR3 runs to 15 residues. Deletions cut 4 bases from V and 0 bases from J, with 12 bases between.

This clone was observed a few times. This sequence joins TRBV19 and TRBJ1-2, with TRBD1 identical over 8 bases. V shed 8 bases, J shed 1 base, and the junction held 3 bases outside the gene matches. CDR3 length equals 13 residues. CDR1 and CDR2 from the germline V gene are LNHDA and SQIVND (reference sequence). CDR3 amino acids: CASRTGLNYGYTF. CDR3 sequence (DNA): TGTGCCAGTCGGACAGGGCTTAACTATGGCTACACCTTC.

CDR3 nucleotide sequence: TGTGCCAGCAGCAGGGACAGAACTAATGAAAAACTGTTTTTT. Amino acid sequence: CASSRDRTNEKLFF. V and J are TRBV9 and TRBJ1-4; 7 nucleotides agree with TRBD1. The CDR3 runs to 14 residues. V was clipped by 4 bases and J by 1 base; unmatched bases: 1. CDR1 is SGDLS and CDR2 is YYNGEE in the germline V gene.

This chain uses TRBV5-4 with TRBJ1-6; 7 bases map to TRBD1. Per the germline V gene, CDR1 is SGHNT and CDR2 is YYREEE (reference sequence). The junction had 6 bases not matched to a gene; V was cut back by 5 bases and J by 7 bases. The CDR3 spans 14 residues. CDR3 nucleotides: TGTGCCAGCAGTATTAACAGGGGCAATTCACCCCTCCACTTT. Its translation is CASSINRGNSPLHF.

J is TRBJ1-2 and V is TRBV6-5; tentatively, D is TRBD1 (6 bases). This CDR3 has 12 amino acids. Deletions cut 5 bases from V and 2 bases from J, with 6 bases between. CDR1 is MNHEY and CDR2 is SVGAGI in the germline V gene. CDR3 nucleotides: TGTGCCAGCAGTGACAGGAACTATGGCTACACCTTC. Protein: CASSDRNYGYTF.

The chain joins TRBV5-1 to TRBJ2-5; 11 positions match TRBD2. The V segment lost 5 bases and the J segment 5 bases; nucleotides outside the gene matches: 8. The CDR3 is 15 residues long. The V gene's germline CDR1 is SGHRS and CDR2 YFSETQ. The CDR3 sequence is CASRASGGILETQYF. CDR3 coding DNA: TGCGCCAGCAGGGCTAGCGGGGGGATCTTGGAGACCCAGTACTTC.

The chain is built from TRBV6-5 and TRBJ1-1; D might be TRBD1 (6 bases). Trimming removed 2 bases at V and 12 bases at J, with 16 bases between. Germline loops: CDR1 MNHEY, CDR2 SVGAGI. The CDR3 spans 13 residues. CDR3: CASSYSRGGRTFF. As DNA, the CDR3 is TGTGCCAGCAGTTACAGCAGGGGAGGGAGAACTTTCTTT.

The chain has TRBV2 and TRBJ1-3, with D possibly matching TRBD1 (6 bases). This CDR3 is built from 16 residues. The germline gives CDR1 SNHLY, CDR2 FYNNEI. The V end lost 3 bases, the J end lost 4 bases, and 16 bases lay between the germline ends. The CDR3 spells CASSDGLRGQGNTIYF. CDR3 nucleotide sequence: TGTGCCAGCAGTGACGGGTTACGGGGGCAAGGAAACACCATATATTTT.